These 32 T cell receptor beta chains were sequenced from one sample in a study of regulatory T cells in long-lasting Graves disease. HTBI primers from iRepertoire and Arm-PCR of CDR3 regions yielded the TCR beta libraries. One entry per CDR3 protein, called by TCRdb with MiXCR from the multiplex PCR reads. This table holds a few hundred thousand distinct CDR3 sequences, roughly 12% found once. The time point here: newly diagnosed GD, antithyroid drugs for less than 3 months. From RNA extracted from PBMCs, the TCR library was made. The same data also contributed to another study, on T cells in Graves' hyperthyroidism and ophthalmopathy.

The starting material was peripheral blood mononuclear cells (PBMCs), obtained at new diagnosis, from a patient treated with antithyroid drugs. These receptors originate from a woman in her late teens or twenties with Graves disease.

This clonotype was observed at least ten times. The DNA is left out, because the CDR3 cannot be placed on it with certainty; the CDR3 is given as TCRdb lists it. CDR3: CAPCAISEQGTGVCVEQYV. The rearrangement joins TRBV10-3 to TRBJ2-7; TRBD1 is the table's D call, not checked against the DNA. The CDR3 is 19 amino acids in total, end residues counted. Germline V gene data show CDR1 as ENHRY and CDR2 as SYGVKD.

The chain has TRBV29-1 and TRBJ2-1, with no clear D. The CDR3 consists of 18 residues. Germline CDR1 reads SQVTM; CDR2 reads ANQGSEA. Trimming cost V 0 bases and J 0 bases, with 18 bases left between them. In nucleotides, the CDR3 is TGCAGCGTTGAAGACATTTTGTACAGCCCGAGCTCCTACAATGAGCAGTTCTTC. This gives the protein CSVEDILYSPSSYNEQFF.

This clonotype was detected ten times or more. V gene TRBV12-3 or TRBV12-4 combines with J gene TRBJ2-4; D is unresolved. The V gene lost 3 bases and the J gene lost 4 bases, with 13 bases spanning the gap. There are 15 residues in the CDR3. In DNA, the CDR3 is TGTGCCAGCAGTTTTGTCGATGCTAGGAAAAACATTCAGTACTTC. Protein: CASSFVDARKNIQYF.

This clonotype was recorded a few times. The V gene is TRBV4-1, the J gene TRBJ1-1, with a weak D call TRBD1 (6 bases). CDR3 length: 15 residues. Germline V gene lookup returns CDR1 MGHRA and CDR2 YSYEKL. V lost 0 bases and J lost 8, with 16 bases in between. The chain's CDR3 is CASSQEEEGGLEAFF. The DNA of the CDR3 is TGCGCCAGCAGCCAAGAGGAGGAAGGGGGTCTGGAAGCTTTCTTT.

This clonotype was seen a handful of times. The chain couples TRBV7-9 to TRBJ1-4; 9 nucleotides agree with TRBD1. CDR1 and CDR2 from the germline V gene are SEHNR and FQNEAQ (reference sequence). Trimming cost V 5 bases and J 8 bases; bases outside gene matches: 9. The CDR3 contains 15 residues. CDR3: CASSDPTGGGEKLFF. Written as DNA, the CDR3 is TGTGCCAGCAGCGACCCGACAGGGGGAGGCGAAAAACTGTTTTTT.

This clonotype was recorded many times. The chain employs TRBV27 and TRBJ1-6, with a possible D match to TRBD1 (6 bases). The CDR3 totals 15 residues. The germline V gene encodes CDR1 MNHEY and CDR2 SMNVEV (reference sequence). Trimming cost V 7 bases and J 2 bases, with 12 bases left between them. The CDR3 spells CASTKGTTYNSPLHF. The CDR3 DNA reads TGTGCCAGCACCAAAGGGACAACCTATAATTCACCCCTCCACTTT.

This clonotype showed up many times. The chain employs TRBV19 and TRBJ2-7; TRBD1 agrees at 11 bases. This CDR3 is 17 amino acids long. The V segment lost 0 bases and the J segment 6 bases; nucleotides outside the gene matches: 10. In germline, CDR1 is LNHDA, CDR2 SQIVND (reference sequence). DNA of the CDR3: TGTGCCAGTAGTATAGATCGGTGGCGGACAGGGGGCAGCGAGCAGTACTTC. Amino acids: CASSIDRWRTGGSEQYF.

This clonotype occurred many times. The CDR3 nucleotides read TGTGCCAGCACCTTGCTCGTTGGGGTCCGTGGCTACACCTTC. Protein sequence: CASTLLVGVRGYTF. The chain employs TRBV7-2 and TRBJ1-2; D not certain. The CDR3 consists of 14 residues. Per the germline V gene, CDR1 is SGHTA and CDR2 is FQGNSA. V was shortened by 7 bases and J by 7 bases, with 19 bases between the two germline ends.

This clonotype came up many times. The genes are TRBV6-1 and TRBJ1-2; D gene unclear. V lost 4 bases and J lost 2, with 8 bases in between. Germline V gene sequence: CDR1 MNHNS, CDR2 SASEGT. The CDR3 has 13 residues. CDR3 region: CASSATGNYGYTF. The CDR3 DNA is TGTGCCAGCAGTGCGACGGGAAACTATGGCTACACCTTC.

This clonotype was counted a few times. The gene calls are TRBV7-6 and TRBJ1-5; D may be TRBD1 (6 bases). There are 13 residues in the CDR3. V lost 5 bases, J lost 4 bases, and 9 bases lay in between. Germline-derived CDR1 and CDR2 are SGHVS and FNYEAQ. CDR3 coding DNA: TGTGCCAGCAGCCCAGGGGTAAATCAGCCCCAGCATTTT. It yields the protein CASSPGVNQPQHF.

There are many counts of this clonotype. The chain is built from TRBV28 and TRBJ1-1; the D gene is possibly TRBD1 (5 bases). The germline V gene encodes CDR1 MDHEN and CDR2 SYDVKM. This CDR3 has 15 amino acids. V lost 4 bases and J 5 bases, leaving 17 bases between the germline ends. CDR3 DNA: TGTGCCAGCAGTTCCCGCTGGTGGGGACGGACTGAAGCTTTCTTT. Translation gives CASSSRWWGRTEAFF.

Turning to this clonotype: This may stem from a read error, because a much larger clone lies one nucleotide away. The V and J genes are TRBV6-2 or TRBV6-3 and TRBJ1-3; 7 nucleotides match TRBD1. Per the germline V gene, CDR1 is MNHEY and CDR2 is SVGEGT. This CDR3 has 16 amino acids. CDR3: CASSRQGPRSGNTIHF. In DNA form, the CDR3 reads TGTGCCAGCAGTCGACAGGGACCACGCTCTGGAAACACCATACATTTT.

There are a few counts of this clonotype. The V gene is TRBV5-1, the J gene TRBJ2-7; TRBD1 is a possible D gene (5 bases). This CDR3 has 16 amino acids. Between the trimmed V and J ends, which lost 4 bases and 4 bases, there was a span of 21 bases. CDR1 and CDR2 from the germline V gene are SGHRS and YFSETQ. In DNA, the CDR3 is TGCGCCAGCAGCGTGGGCTTCGACGCCAGGGAATACGAGCAGTACTTC. It encodes CASSVGFDAREYEQYF. Filled out from reference TRBV5-1 and TRBJ2-7, the complete variable domain reads KAGVTQTPRYLIKTRGQQVTLSCSPISGHRSVSWYQQTPGQGLQFLFEYFSETQRNKGNFPGRFSGRQFSNSRSEMNVSTLELGDSALYLCASSVGFDAREYEQYFGPGTRLTVT.

This clonotype was found many times. The chain couples TRBV10-3 to TRBJ2-3, with 10 nucleotides matching TRBD2. The CDR3 contains 15 residues. The V gene's germline CDR1 is ENHRY and CDR2 SYGVKD. V lost 6 bases and J lost 1; bases outside the gene matches: 4. The CDR3 reads CAIRPGTSGTDTQYF. The CDR3 nucleotides are TGTGCCATCAGGCCTGGGACTAGCGGCACAGATACGCAGTATTTT.

This clonotype came up many times. The chain combines TRBV7-2 with TRBJ2-3; D is possibly TRBD1 or TRBD2 (6 bases each). V shed 6 bases and J shed 2 bases, with 18 bases lying between them. CDR1 and CDR2 from the germline V gene are SGHTA and FQGNSA. The length of the CDR3 is 16 residues. The CDR3 DNA reads as TGTGCCAGCAGTAAAGGTTGGGGGGCACCCACAGATACGCAGTATTTT. Its protein product is CASSKGWGAPTDTQYF.

This clonotype was recorded at least ten times. The chain carries TRBV20-1 and TRBJ2-6; the D gene is possibly TRBD1 (6 bases). This CDR3 spans 16 amino acids. Trimming removed 2 bases at V and 4 bases at J, with 15 bases between. The germline gives CDR1 DFQATT, CDR2 SNEGSKA (reference sequence). This CDR3 is CSARSQQGMGANVLTF. In DNA form, the CDR3 reads TGCAGTGCTAGATCTCAACAGGGAATGGGGGCCAACGTCCTGACTTTC.

This clonotype occurred many times. This rearrangement joins TRBV3-1 to TRBJ2-7, with D possibly called TRBD1 or TRBD2 (5 bases each). Germline lookup yields CDR1 LGHDT and CDR2 YNNKEL (reference sequence). This CDR3 contains 14 residues. V lost 1 base and J lost 4, with 11 bases in between. The CDR3 DNA is TGTGCCAGCAGCCAAGGAGCGGCAGGGTACGAGCAGTACTTC. Encoded protein: CASSQGAAGYEQYF.

Only a few counts were recorded for this clonotype. The rearrangement links TRBV4-1 to TRBJ1-6, with D possibly matching TRBD1 (6 bases). The CDR3 is made up of 16 amino acids. Trimming pared 3 bases from V and 5 bases from J, leaving 14 bases between. Germline V CDR1 and CDR2: MGHRA, YSYEKL. This CDR3 reads CASSHTPGHDNSPLHF. The CDR3 nucleotides are TGCGCCAGCAGCCACACACCGGGACATGATAATTCACCCCTCCACTTT.

This chain connects TRBV7-9 to TRBJ2-2; a possible D gene is TRBD1 (5 bases). Germline assignment: CDR1 SEHNR and CDR2 FQNEAQ (reference sequence). V was clipped by 1 base and J by 3 bases, with 9 bases between them. CDR3 length: 15 amino acids. CDR3 loop: CASSLDFRDTGELFF. CDR3 coding DNA: TGTGCCAGCAGCTTAGACTTCAGGGACACCGGGGAGCTGTTTTTT.

This clonotype occurred many times. The chain's CDR3 is CASSLEGGQPQHF. The CDR3 DNA follows: TGTGCCAGCAGTTTGGAGGGCGGGCAGCCCCAGCATTTT. The chain has TRBV12-3 or TRBV12-4 and TRBJ1-5; D unclear. The CDR3 contains 13 residues. V was shortened by 3 bases and J by 7 bases, with 10 bases between the two germline ends.

This clonotype occurred many times. The gene calls are TRBV19 and TRBJ2-7, with 10 bases matching TRBD1. Germline trimming cut 6 bases from V and 0 bases from J; bases unmatched to any gene: 5. Germline CDR1 LNHDA, CDR2 SQIVND (reference sequence). CDR3 length: 15 amino acids. CDR3 loop: CASSPGQGLSYEQYV. The CDR3 nucleotides read TGTGCCAGTAGCCCGGGACAGGGGCTCTCCTACGAGCAGTACGTC.

This clonotype has a handful of counts. V and J are TRBV6-2 or TRBV6-3 and TRBJ2-1; possible D gene TRBD1, 5 bases. Germline loops: CDR1 MNHEY, CDR2 SVGEGT. The CDR3 is made up of 15 amino acids. Trimming shortened V by 2 bases and J by 9 bases, and 17 bases separated the two germline ends. Written as DNA, the CDR3 is TGTGCCAGCAGTTACCAGGGCCTAAAATCGCGTGAGCAGTTCTTC. Its translation is CASSYQGLKSREQFF.

Only a few counts were recorded for this clonotype. The gene calls are TRBV7-4 and TRBJ2-7, with 8 bases identical to TRBD1. The germline gives CDR1 SGHVT, CDR2 SQSDAQ. After removal of 5 bases from V and 6 bases from J, the junction contained 9 bases not matched to a gene. The CDR3 spans 14 residues. The CDR3 coding sequence is TGTGCCAGCAGCACAGGACAGGGCCGTATCGAGCAGTACGTC. Protein sequence: CASSTGQGRIEQYV.

This clonotype was observed at least ten times. J is TRBJ1-1 and V is TRBV7-2; TRBD1 matches 9 bases. With 3 bases clipped from V and 5 bases from J, the junction kept 10 bases outside the gene matches. The CDR3 length is 16 residues. In germline, CDR1 is SGHTA, CDR2 FQGNSA. The CDR3 bases are TGTGCCAGCAGCTTTAGACCGGGACAGGGAGGGACTGAAGCTTTCTTT. It codes for CASSFRPGQGGTEAFF. The variable domain in full, completed from reference TRBV7-2 and TRBJ1-1, reads GAGVSQSPSNKVTEKGKDVELRCDPISGHTALYWYRQSLGQGLEFLIYFQGNSAPDKSGLPSDRFSAERTGGSVSTLTIQRTQQEDSAVYLCASSFRPGQGGTEAFFGQGTRLTVV.

This clonotype came up many times. The chain couples TRBV29-1 to TRBJ2-1; D perhaps matches TRBD1 (6 bases). CDR3 length: 13 amino acids. Germline values: CDR1 SQVTM, CDR2 ANQGSEA. The V gene lost 7 bases and the J gene lost 7 bases, with 17 bases spanning the gap. Here the CDR3 DNA reads TGCAGCGCCGGTGGACAGTTTCTTAATGAGCAGTTCTTC. Protein sequence: CSAGGQFLNEQFF.

In its sample, this clonotype was seen many times. This CDR3 reads CASSPTSGTGKEGYTF. CDR3 DNA: TGTGCCAGCAGCCCTACCTCTGGGACAGGGAAAGAAGGCTACACCTTC. This rearrangement joins TRBV7-8 to TRBJ1-2, with 9 bases aligning to TRBD1. CDR1 is SGHVS and CDR2 is FQNEAQ in the germline V gene. The CDR3 covers 16 residues. V shed 5 bases and J 8 bases; nucleotides not matched to a gene: 15.

This clonotype has just a few counts. A read error may be the cause here, since a much bigger clone is one base away. This chain connects TRBV28 to TRBJ2-1, with 7 bases fitting TRBD2. Germline values: CDR1 MDHEN, CDR2 SYDVKM. With V trimmed by 7 bases and J by 4 bases, 7 bases remained unmatched. The CDR3 has 14 residues. The CDR3: CASTRASGYNEQFF. For the CDR3, the DNA is TGTGCCAGCACTCGGGCTAGCGGTTACAATGAGCAGTTCTTC.

This sequence joins TRBV4-1 and TRBJ2-1, with 11 bases that match TRBD2. The V gene's germline CDR1 is MGHRA and CDR2 YSYEKL. Losses at the gene ends were 0 bases for V and 7 bases for J; bases not matched to a gene: 5. The CDR3 length is 16 residues. The CDR3 region has the DNA TGCGCCAGCAGCCAAGATACTAGCGGGAGTCGGAATGAGCAGTTCTTC. It is translated as CASSQDTSGSRNEQFF.

This clonotype was picked up a small number of times. CDR3 protein: CASSHRWGTEAFF. CDR3 nucleotide sequence: TGTGCCAGCTCCCATCGATGGGGGACTGAAGCTTTCTTT. V and J are TRBV18 and TRBJ1-1; possible D gene TRBD1, 5 bases. Germline V gives CDR1 KGHSH, CDR2 LQKENI. The CDR3 spans 13 residues. Deletions cut 6 bases from V and 5 bases from J, with 13 bases between.

This clonotype turned up a few times. The gene calls are TRBV27 and TRBJ1-6, with TRBD1 as a possible D gene (6 bases). CDR1 and CDR2 (germline): MNHEY, SMNVEV (reference sequence). The germline V and J ends were trimmed by 4 bases and 6 bases, with 19 bases remaining between them. The CDR3 is 17 amino acids. The DNA of the CDR3 is TGTGCCAGCAGTTATAGGGGGTTGGGTCAAGGTAATTCACCCCTCCACTTT. It translates to CASSYRGLGQGNSPLHF.

A remark on this clonotype: A read error may be the cause here, since a much bigger clone is one base away. The V gene is TRBV6-5, the J gene TRBJ1-1, with D possibly matching TRBD1 (5 bases). Germline V gene data show CDR1 as MNHEY and CDR2 as SVGAGI. Trimming shortened V by 0 bases and J by 7 bases, and 12 bases separated the two germline ends. The CDR3 is 14 residues long. CDR3 in DNA: TGTGCCAGCAGTTACTCGAATCAGGGCAATGAAGCTTTCTTT. This gives the protein CASSYSNQGNEAFF.

This clonotype was counted a few times. The V gene is TRBV19, the J gene TRBJ1-6; D gene ambiguous. Germline V gives CDR1 LNHDA, CDR2 SQIVND (reference sequence). V was pared by 3 bases and J by 4 bases, with 13 bases between. This CDR3 contains 16 residues. This chain's CDR3 is CASSIWHGDYNSPLHF. In DNA form, the CDR3 reads TGTGCCAGTAGTATTTGGCACGGCGATTATAATTCACCCCTCCACTTT.